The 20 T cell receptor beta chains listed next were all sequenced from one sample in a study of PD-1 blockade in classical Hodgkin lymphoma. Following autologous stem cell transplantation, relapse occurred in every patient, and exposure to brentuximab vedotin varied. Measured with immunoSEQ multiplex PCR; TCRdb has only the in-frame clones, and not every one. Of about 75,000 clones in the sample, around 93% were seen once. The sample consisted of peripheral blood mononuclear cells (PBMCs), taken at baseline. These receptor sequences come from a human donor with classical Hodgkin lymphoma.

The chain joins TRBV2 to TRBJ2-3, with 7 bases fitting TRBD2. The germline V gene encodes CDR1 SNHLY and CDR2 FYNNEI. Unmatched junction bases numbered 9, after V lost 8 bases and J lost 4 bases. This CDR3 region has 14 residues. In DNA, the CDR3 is TGTGCCAGCTCCAGCGGGGTAACGGCAGATACGCAGTATTTT. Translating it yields CASSSGVTADTQYF.

CDR3 bases: TGTGCCAGCAGCATTCGGACTAGCGGGAGAATACTGTATCGGGAGCTGTTTTTT. Protein sequence: CASSIRTSGRILYRELFF. V and J are TRBV21-1 and TRBJ2-2; the table assigns TRBD2, which was not confirmed against the DNA. TRBV21-1 is a known pseudogene. This CDR3 has 18 amino acids.

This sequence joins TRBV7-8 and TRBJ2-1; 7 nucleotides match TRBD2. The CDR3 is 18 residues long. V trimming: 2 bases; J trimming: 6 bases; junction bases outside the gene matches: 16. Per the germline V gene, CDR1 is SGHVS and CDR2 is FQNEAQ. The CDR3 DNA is TGTGCCAGCAGCTTAAGTCTGCGGGAGTCGAAACTTCGCAATGAGCAGTTCTTC. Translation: CASSLSLRESKLRNEQFF.

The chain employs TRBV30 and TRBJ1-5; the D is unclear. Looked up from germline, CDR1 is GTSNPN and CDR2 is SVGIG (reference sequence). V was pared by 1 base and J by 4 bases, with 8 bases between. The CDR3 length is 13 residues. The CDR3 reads CAWSGPGNQPQHF. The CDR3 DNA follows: TGTGCCTGGAGTGGGCCCGGGAATCAGCCCCAGCATTTT.

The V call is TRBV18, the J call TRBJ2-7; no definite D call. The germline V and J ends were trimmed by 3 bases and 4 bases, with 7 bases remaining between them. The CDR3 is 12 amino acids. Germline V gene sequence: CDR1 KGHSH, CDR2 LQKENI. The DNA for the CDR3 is TGTGCCAGCTCACCTTCGTTATACGAGCAGTACTTC. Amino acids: CASSPSLYEQYF.

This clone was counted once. CDR3 nucleotides: TGTGCCAGCAGCCCGGGCTACAGGGTGAACACTGAAGCTTTCTTT. It yields the protein CASSPGYRVNTEAFF. The chain has TRBV5-8 and TRBJ1-1; maybe TRBD1 (6 bases). Germline V gene sequence: CDR1 SGHTS, CDR2 YDEGEE. Trimming took off 4 bases at V and 0 bases at J, with 13 bases between the two ends. CDR3 size: 15 residues.

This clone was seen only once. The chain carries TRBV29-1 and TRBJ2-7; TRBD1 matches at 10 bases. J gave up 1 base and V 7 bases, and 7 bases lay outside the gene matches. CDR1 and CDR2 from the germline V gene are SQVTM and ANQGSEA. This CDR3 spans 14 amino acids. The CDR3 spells CSARRDRGSYEQYF. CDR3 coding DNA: TGCAGCGCCCGTCGGGACAGGGGATCCTACGAGCAGTACTTC.

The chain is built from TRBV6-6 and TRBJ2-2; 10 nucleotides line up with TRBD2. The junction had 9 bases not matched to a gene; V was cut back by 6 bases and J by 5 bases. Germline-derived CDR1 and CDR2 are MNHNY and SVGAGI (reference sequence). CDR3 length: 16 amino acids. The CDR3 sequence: CASRPAGGLSTGELFF. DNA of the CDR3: TGTGCCAGCAGACCAGCGGGGGGGCTTTCTACCGGGGAGCTGTTTTTT.

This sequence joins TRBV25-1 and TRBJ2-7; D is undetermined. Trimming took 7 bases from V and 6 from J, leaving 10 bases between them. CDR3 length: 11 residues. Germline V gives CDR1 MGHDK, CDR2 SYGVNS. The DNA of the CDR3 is TGTGCCAGCACTGAGGCAGGCGAGCAGTACTTC. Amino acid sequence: CASTEAGEQYF.

CDR3 residues: CASSFQFGGNPTEAFF. CDR3 in DNA: TGTGCCAGCAGCTTCCAATTCGGAGGGAATCCCACTGAAGCTTTCTTT. The chain joins TRBV28 to TRBJ1-1; D is undetermined. Germline V gene lookup returns CDR1 MDHEN and CDR2 SYDVKM. V was trimmed by 6 bases and J by 4 bases, leaving 21 bases between them. The CDR3 length is 16 residues.

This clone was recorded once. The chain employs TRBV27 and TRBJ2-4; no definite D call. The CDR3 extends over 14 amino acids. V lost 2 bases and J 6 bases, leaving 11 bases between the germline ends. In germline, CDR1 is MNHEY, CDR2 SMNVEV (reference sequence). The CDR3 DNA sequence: TGTGCCAGCAGTTTAGGGGTTGGGTCAAACATTCAGTACTTC. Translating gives CASSLGVGSNIQYF.

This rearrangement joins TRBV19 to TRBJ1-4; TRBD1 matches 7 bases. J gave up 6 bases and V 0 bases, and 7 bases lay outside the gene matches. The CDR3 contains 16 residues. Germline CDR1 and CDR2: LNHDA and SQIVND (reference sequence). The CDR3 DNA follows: TGTGCCAGTAGTATAGAGCTGAGGGACAGCGATGAAAAACTGTTTTTT. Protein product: CASSIELRDSDEKLFF.

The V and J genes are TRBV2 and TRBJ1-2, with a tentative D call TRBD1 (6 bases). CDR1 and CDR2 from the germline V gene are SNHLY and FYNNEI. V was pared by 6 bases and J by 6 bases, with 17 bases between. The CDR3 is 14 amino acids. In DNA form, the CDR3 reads TGTGCCAGCAGCTTAGGACAGACCTCTGATGGCTACACCTTC. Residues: CASSLGQTSDGYTF.

Here the CDR3 reads CASSERGGDSSYNEQFF. CDR3 sequence (DNA): TGTGCCAGCAGCGAAAGGGGCGGGGACAGCTCCTACAATGAGCAGTTCTTC. V usage is TRBV7-3 and J usage is TRBJ2-1; D is possibly TRBD1 (7 bases). This CDR3 comprises 17 residues. With 5 bases removed from V and 0 bases from J, the gap between germline ends came to 17 bases. Germline V gene data show CDR1 as SGHTA and CDR2 as FQGTGA.

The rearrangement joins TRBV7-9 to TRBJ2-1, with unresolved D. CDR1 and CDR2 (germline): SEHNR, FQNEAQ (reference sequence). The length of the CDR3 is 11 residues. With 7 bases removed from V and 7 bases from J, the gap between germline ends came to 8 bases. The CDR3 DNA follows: TGTGCCAGCAACAGACGGAATGAGCAGTTCTTC. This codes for CASNRRNEQFF.

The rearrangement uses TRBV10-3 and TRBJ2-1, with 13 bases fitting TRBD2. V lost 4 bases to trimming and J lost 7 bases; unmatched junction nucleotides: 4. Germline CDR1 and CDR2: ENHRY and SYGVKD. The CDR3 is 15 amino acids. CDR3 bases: TGTGCCATCAGTGCGGCACTAGCGGGAGGGAATGAGCAGTTCTTC. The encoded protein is CAISAALAGGNEQFF.

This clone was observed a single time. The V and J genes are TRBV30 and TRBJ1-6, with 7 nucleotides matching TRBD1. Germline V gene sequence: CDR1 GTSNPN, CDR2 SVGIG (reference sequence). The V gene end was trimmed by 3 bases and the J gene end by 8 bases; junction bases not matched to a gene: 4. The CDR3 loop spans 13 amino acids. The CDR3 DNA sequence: TGTGCCTGGAGGGGCAGGGGGGATTCACCCCTCCACTTT. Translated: CAWRGRGDSPLHF.

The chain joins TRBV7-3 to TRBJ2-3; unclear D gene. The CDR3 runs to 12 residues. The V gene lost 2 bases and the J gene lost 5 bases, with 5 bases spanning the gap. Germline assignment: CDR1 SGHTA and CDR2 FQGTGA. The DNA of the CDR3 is TGTGCCAGCAGCTTAGGACGAGATACGCAGTATTTT. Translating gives CASSLGRDTQYF. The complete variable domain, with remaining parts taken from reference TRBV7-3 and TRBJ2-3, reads GAGVSQTPSNKVTEKGKYVELRCDPISGHTALYWYRQSLGQGPEFLIYFQGTGAADDSGLPNDRFFAVRPEGSVSTLKIQRTERGDSAVYLCASSLGRDTQYFGPGTRLTVL.

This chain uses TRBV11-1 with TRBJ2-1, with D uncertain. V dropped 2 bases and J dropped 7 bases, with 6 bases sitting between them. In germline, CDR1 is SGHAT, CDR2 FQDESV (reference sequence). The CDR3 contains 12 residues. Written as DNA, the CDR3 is TGTGCCAGCAGCTTACAGCAGAATGAGCAGTTCTTC. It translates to CASSLQQNEQFF.

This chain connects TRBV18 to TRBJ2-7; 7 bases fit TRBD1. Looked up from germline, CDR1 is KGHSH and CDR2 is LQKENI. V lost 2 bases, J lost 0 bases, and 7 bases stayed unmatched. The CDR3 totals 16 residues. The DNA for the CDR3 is TGTGCCAGCTCACCATTGGGGACAGAACTCTCCTACGAGCAGTACTTC. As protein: CASSPLGTELSYEQYF. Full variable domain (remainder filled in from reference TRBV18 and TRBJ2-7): NAGVMQNPRHLVRRRGQEARLRCSPMKGHSHVYWYRQLPEEGLKFMVYLQKENIIDESGMPKERFSAEFPKEGPSILRIQQVVRGDSAAYFCASSPLGTELSYEQYFGPGTRLTVT.